Shown below are 24 T cell receptor beta chains from a single sample sequenced in a study of cytomegalovirus exposure and HLA in healthy donors (dated by TCRdb to 2016 to 2017). Libraries were built with the immunoSEQ multiplex PCR assay. The multiplex PCR relied on a mix of 60 forward primers for TCR Vbeta segments and 13 reverse primers for TCR Jbeta segments. The immuneACCESS repertoire file appears here via TCRdb, limited to in-frame rearrangements. These files lack a portion of the clones; in checked studies, under half of the deficit traces to unresolved V genes, and the cause of the others is not known. The sample data list 150,000 to 250,000 clones, and about 80% of these were observed just once. The ten largest clones take up approximately 4% of the sample. Sequenced sample: PBMCs. These receptors were collected from a woman in her twenties or thirties in good health and CMV-seropositive.

The chain recombines TRBV7-8 with TRBJ1-5; a weak D match, TRBD1 (6 bases). CDR1 and CDR2 from the germline V gene are SGHVS and FQNEAQ. There are 16 residues in the CDR3. V dropped 2 bases and J dropped 3 bases, with 14 bases sitting between them. Here the CDR3 reads CASSLQGYRNNQPQHF. The CDR3 nucleotides read TGTGCCAGCAGCTTACAGGGGTATCGAAACAATCAGCCCCAGCATTTT.

This chain's CDR3 is CASSQALTSGSTDTQYF. The CDR3 region has the DNA TGCGCCAGCAGCCAAGCCCTGACTAGCGGAAGCACAGATACGCAGTATTTT. The chain employs TRBV4-3 and TRBJ2-3, with 9 bases that match TRBD2. The CDR3 loop spans 17 amino acids. Unmatched junction bases numbered 5, after V lost 1 base and J lost 0 bases. Germline V gene data show CDR1 as LGHNA and CDR2 as YSLEER.

This clone was counted only a few times. This chain connects TRBV7-9 to TRBJ1-2; D is unresolved. The CDR3 length is 13 residues. Trimming left V 5 bases short and J 8 bases short, with 15 bases between. Germline-derived CDR1 and CDR2 are SEHNR and FQNEAQ (reference sequence). The CDR3 coding sequence is TGTGCCAGCAGCCCCGACTATAATGTAGGCTACACCTTC. It is translated as CASSPDYNVGYTF.

Points on this clone: A read error may account for a junction end that differs from germline. The chain joins TRBV6-4 to TRBJ1-5, with D perhaps TRBD1 (5 bases). Germline CDR1 reads MRHNA; CDR2 reads SNTAGT. The CDR3 loop spans 14 amino acids. CDR3 in amino acids: CASTQEGSSQPQHF. CDR3 coding DNA: TGTGCCAGCACTCAGGAGGGGAGCAGTCAGCCCCAGCATTTT.

CDR3 region: CASSLVGGPDTQYF. Here the CDR3 DNA reads TGTGCCAGCAGCTTAGTCGGGGGACCAGATACGCAGTATTTT. This chain connects TRBV7-2 to TRBJ2-3; D might be TRBD2 (6 bases). CDR3 size: 14 residues. V gave up 1 base and J gave up 4 bases, with 9 bases separating them. Per germline, CDR1 SGHTA and CDR2 FQGNSA.

The CDR3 protein is CASREPNQPQHF. The CDR3 DNA sequence: TGTGCCAGCCGCGAGCCCAATCAGCCCCAGCATTTT. This chain connects TRBV19 to TRBJ1-5; D gene unclear. Between the trimmed V and J ends, which lost 9 bases and 3 bases, there was a span of 9 bases. This CDR3 has 12 amino acids. Germline CDR1 is LNHDA and CDR2 is SQIVND (reference sequence). Full variable domain (remainder filled in from reference TRBV19 and TRBJ1-5): DGGITQSPKYLFRKEGQNVTLSCEQNLNHDAMYWYRQDPGQGLRLIYYSQIVNDFQKGDIAEGYSVSREKKESFPLTVTSAQKNPTAFYLCASREPNQPQHFGDGTRLSIL.

The chain combines TRBV11-3 with TRBJ2-3, with 8 nucleotides matching TRBD1. This CDR3 contains 16 residues. The ends lost 5 bases at V and 0 bases at J; junction bases unmatched: 7. Germline assignment: CDR1 SGHNT and CDR2 YENEEA. The CDR3 DNA follows: TGTGCCAGCAGCGTCGGCCGGACAGGGAGCACAGATACGCAGTATTTT. Its protein is CASSVGRTGSTDTQYF.

The V call is TRBV6-5, the J call TRBJ2-5; 8 bases align to TRBD2. This CDR3 is built from 14 residues. The germline V gene has CDR1 MNHEY and CDR2 SVGAGI. Trimming cost V 5 bases and J 5 bases; bases outside gene matches: 7. Here the CDR3 DNA reads TGTGCCAGCAGTCGGCGGGGGGTAGGGGAGACCCAGTACTTC. This sequence encodes CASSRRGVGETQYF.

This clone was seen more than once but under ten times. The CDR3 loop is CASSEAGVGEQYF. The CDR3 nucleotides read TGTGCCAGCAGTGAAGCAGGGGTCGGCGAGCAGTACTTC. The rearrangement uses TRBV2 and TRBJ2-7; possible D gene TRBD1, 5 bases. Germline CDR1 SNHLY, CDR2 FYNNEI. V was shortened by 0 bases and J by 6 bases, with 9 bases between the two germline ends. This CDR3 comprises 13 residues.

This clone turned up a few times. The genes are TRBV6-5 and TRBJ2-7; 7 bases align to TRBD2. The J segment lost 0 bases and the V segment lost 10 bases, leaving 9 bases of the junction unmatched. The CDR3 runs to 14 residues. Germline CDR1 reads MNHEY; CDR2 reads SVGAGI. The DNA of the CDR3 is TGTGCCACTCTACCACAGCGGGACTCCTACGAGCAGTACTTC. Translation gives CATLPQRDSYEQYF.

The J gene is TRBJ2-7, the V gene TRBV6-5; perhaps TRBD2 as D (6 bases). Looked up from germline, CDR1 is MNHEY and CDR2 is SVGAGI. The V end was cut by 0 bases, the J end by 7 bases, with 16 bases between. This CDR3 region has 15 residues. CDR3 in DNA: TGTGCCAGCAGTTACTCGGAGGTCCACCGGGGGGAGCAGTACTTC. Protein sequence: CASSYSEVHRGEQYF.

The rearrangement joins TRBV19 to TRBJ2-7, with 8 bases matching TRBD2. The trim removed 4 bases at V and 2 bases at J, leaving 10 bases unmatched. Germline CDR1 LNHDA, CDR2 SQIVND (reference sequence). The CDR3 sequence is 16 residues long. Here the CDR3 DNA reads TGTGCCAGTAGTACCTTGAGCGGGAGTTCCCCCTACGAGCAGTACTTC. Its protein product is CASSTLSGSSPYEQYF.

The V and J genes are TRBV5-4 and TRBJ2-7; TRBD2 matches 11 bases. V lost 7 bases and J lost 2; bases outside the gene matches: 2. The germline V gene has CDR1 SGHNT and CDR2 YYREEE (reference sequence). This CDR3 has 13 residues. This chain's CDR3 is CASGSGGAYEQYF. The CDR3 nucleotides read TGTGCCAGCGGTAGCGGGGGGGCCTACGAGCAGTACTTC.

This clone was recorded a few times. This rearrangement joins TRBV27 to TRBJ1-2, with D maybe TRBD1 (5 bases). The V and J ends lost 3 bases and 5 bases respectively, with 13 bases between them. Germline CDR1 MNHEY, CDR2 SMNVEV (reference sequence). This CDR3 spans 14 amino acids. CDR3: CASSLRRGSYGYTF. CDR3 nucleotide sequence: TGTGCCAGCAGTTTGAGAAGGGGATCATATGGCTACACCTTC.

The CDR3 loop is CASSEPGTGNDNQPQHF. CDR3 nucleotide sequence: TGCGCCAGCAGTGAGCCTGGGACAGGGAACGACAATCAGCCCCAGCATTTT. This rearrangement joins TRBV10-2 to TRBJ1-5; 9 bases map to TRBD1. The junction had 8 bases not matched to a gene; V was cut back by 2 bases and J by 3 bases. The germline V gene encodes CDR1 WSHSY and CDR2 SAAADI. The CDR3 contains 17 residues.

The gene calls are TRBV5-1 and TRBJ2-2, with TRBD1 matching 8 bases. V shed 6 bases, J shed 8 bases, and the junction held 12 bases outside the gene matches. This CDR3 region has 15 residues. Germline lookup yields CDR1 SGHRS and CDR2 YFSETQ. The DNA of the CDR3 is TGCGCCAGCAACTGGGTGGCAGGGGGCGAAGGGGAGCTGTTTTTT. Its translation is CASNWVAGGEGELFF.

The chain couples TRBV4-3 to TRBJ1-5; a possible D gene is TRBD1 (5 bases). CDR1 is LGHNA, CDR2 YSLEER, per germline. Trimming shortened V by 0 bases and J by 6 bases, and 12 bases separated the two germline ends. The CDR3 totals 15 residues. The DNA for the CDR3 is TGCGCCAGCAGCCAAGAGGGGGGGTTAGCTCAGCCCCAGCATTTT. Translation gives CASSQEGGLAQPQHF.

This clone was observed a single time. The rearrangement uses TRBV4-3 and TRBJ1-3, with D unresolved. Between the trimmed V and J ends, which lost 0 bases and 0 bases, there was a span of 9 bases. This CDR3 comprises 16 residues. Germline CDR1 reads LGHNA; CDR2 reads YSLEER. CDR3 DNA sequence: TGCGCCAGCAGCCAAGACAGAACCTTCTCTGGAAACACCATATATTTT. It specifies CASSQDRTFSGNTIYF.

V usage is TRBV18 and J usage is TRBJ2-1, with TRBD2 identical over 10 bases. CDR1 and CDR2 from the germline V gene are KGHSH and LQKENI. V lost 2 bases to trimming and J lost 6 bases; unmatched junction nucleotides: 13. The CDR3 consists of 18 residues. This CDR3 reads CASSPRWTSGSGSNEQFF. Here the CDR3 DNA reads TGTGCCAGCTCACCAAGATGGACTAGCGGATCAGGGAGCAATGAGCAGTTCTTC.

J is TRBJ1-5 and V is TRBV27; D not certain. The V and J ends lost 1 base and 3 bases respectively, with 4 bases between them. This CDR3 spans 13 amino acids. Germline CDR1 reads MNHEY; CDR2 reads SMNVEV (reference sequence). The CDR3 is CASSLWPNQPQHF. The DNA for the CDR3 is TGTGCCAGCAGTTTATGGCCCAATCAGCCCCAGCATTTT.

A few counts support this clone. This chain connects TRBV5-1 to TRBJ2-2; TRBD2 might be the D (6 bases). V gave up 3 bases and J gave up 0 bases, with 12 bases separating them. Per germline, CDR1 SGHRS and CDR2 YFSETQ. The CDR3 runs to 16 residues. The CDR3 spells CASSSLGGTNTGELFF. The DNA of the CDR3 is TGCGCCAGCAGCTCCTTAGGAGGGACGAACACCGGGGAGCTGTTTTTT.

CDR3 sequence (DNA): TGTGCCAGCAGTGAGCGGGAGGGCCAAGGTGAGCAGTTCTTC. It codes for CASSEREGQGEQFF. J is TRBJ2-1 and V is TRBV2, with 9 bases aligning to TRBD2. The CDR3 is 14 amino acids. Germline loops: CDR1 SNHLY, CDR2 FYNNEI. J lost 9 bases, V lost 3 bases, and 6 bases had no gene match. Complete variable domain (other parts from reference TRBV2 and TRBJ2-1): EPEVTQTPSHQVTQMGQEVILRCVPISNHLYFYWYRQILGQKVEFLVSFYNNEISEKSEIFDDQFSVERPDGSNFTLKIRSTKLEDSAMYFCASSEREGQGEQFFGPGTRLTVL.

The V and J genes are TRBV11-3 and TRBJ2-7; D is possibly TRBD2 (5 bases). V gave up 8 bases and J gave up 6 bases, with 11 bases separating them. The CDR3 runs 11 residues. Germline V gives CDR1 SGHNT, CDR2 YENEEA. CDR3 DNA: TGTGCCAGCGAACTGGGGAGCGAGCAGTACTTC. It specifies CASELGSEQYF.

This rearrangement joins TRBV5-6 to TRBJ1-1, with D maybe TRBD1 (6 bases). The germline V gene encodes CDR1 SGHDT and CDR2 YYEEEE. CDR3 length: 14 residues. V shed 5 bases and J shed 4 bases, with 15 bases lying between them. CDR3 DNA sequence: TGTGCCAGCAGTCACGGACAGATGGGCACTGAAGCTTTCTTT. Its translation is CASSHGQMGTEAFF.